Shown below are 2 T cell receptor beta chains from a single sample sequenced in a study of T cell responses to AZD1222 COVID-19 vaccine. Sequencing used immunoSEQ multiplex PCR; TCRdb keeps in-frame clones, though not all of them. The data contain 85,000 to 100,000 clones, around 84% of them singletons. The specimen comprised peripheral blood, sampled on day 0 of AZD1222 vaccination. These receptors were taken from an adult in good health.

Written as DNA, the CDR3 is TGTGCCAGCAGTCGCACATCTCCGTTCTTC. Protein: CASSRTSPFF. The V and J genes are TRBV5-8 and TRBJ2-1, with no clear D. Germline loops: CDR1 SGHTS, CDR2 YDEGEE. This CDR3 is 10 amino acids long. V was shortened by 5 bases and J by 15 bases, with 12 bases between the two germline ends.

In its sample, this clone was seen once. The gene calls are TRBV20-1 and TRBJ2-1; D is uncertain. The CDR3 loop spans 10 amino acids. V was pared by 6 bases and J by 6 bases, with 6 bases between. The V gene's germline CDR1 is DFQATT and CDR2 SNEGSKA (reference sequence). CDR3 coding DNA: TGCAGTGCGAGCGCCAATGAGCAGTTCTTC. This translates into CSASANEQFF.